Listed here is a single T cell receptor (beta chain). These data are taken from a study of shared clonotypes between healthy human individuals. CD45RO-negative, CCR7-selected cells formed the naive CD8 fraction, which excluded terminally differentiated effector memory CD45RA+ cells. The CDR3 runs 15 residues. Several immunoSEQ plates received, in even portions, the genomic DNA of each subset. The repertoire was sequenced with immunoSEQ multiplex PCR; TCRdb's copy has only in-frame clones and lacks some. The sample records about 2 million clones, about 94% being singletons. The genes are TRBV21-1 and TRBJ2-2; the tabulated D call, TRBD2, remains unverified against the DNA. TRBV21-1 has pseudogene status. This sequence was found in a man between 18 and 29 years old in good health. Material: naive CD8+ T cells sorted from blood. CDR3 residues: CASSLEEHPEGELFF. The CDR3 nucleotides are TGTGCCAGCAGTCTAGAGGAGCATCCGGAAGGGGAGCTGTTTTTT.